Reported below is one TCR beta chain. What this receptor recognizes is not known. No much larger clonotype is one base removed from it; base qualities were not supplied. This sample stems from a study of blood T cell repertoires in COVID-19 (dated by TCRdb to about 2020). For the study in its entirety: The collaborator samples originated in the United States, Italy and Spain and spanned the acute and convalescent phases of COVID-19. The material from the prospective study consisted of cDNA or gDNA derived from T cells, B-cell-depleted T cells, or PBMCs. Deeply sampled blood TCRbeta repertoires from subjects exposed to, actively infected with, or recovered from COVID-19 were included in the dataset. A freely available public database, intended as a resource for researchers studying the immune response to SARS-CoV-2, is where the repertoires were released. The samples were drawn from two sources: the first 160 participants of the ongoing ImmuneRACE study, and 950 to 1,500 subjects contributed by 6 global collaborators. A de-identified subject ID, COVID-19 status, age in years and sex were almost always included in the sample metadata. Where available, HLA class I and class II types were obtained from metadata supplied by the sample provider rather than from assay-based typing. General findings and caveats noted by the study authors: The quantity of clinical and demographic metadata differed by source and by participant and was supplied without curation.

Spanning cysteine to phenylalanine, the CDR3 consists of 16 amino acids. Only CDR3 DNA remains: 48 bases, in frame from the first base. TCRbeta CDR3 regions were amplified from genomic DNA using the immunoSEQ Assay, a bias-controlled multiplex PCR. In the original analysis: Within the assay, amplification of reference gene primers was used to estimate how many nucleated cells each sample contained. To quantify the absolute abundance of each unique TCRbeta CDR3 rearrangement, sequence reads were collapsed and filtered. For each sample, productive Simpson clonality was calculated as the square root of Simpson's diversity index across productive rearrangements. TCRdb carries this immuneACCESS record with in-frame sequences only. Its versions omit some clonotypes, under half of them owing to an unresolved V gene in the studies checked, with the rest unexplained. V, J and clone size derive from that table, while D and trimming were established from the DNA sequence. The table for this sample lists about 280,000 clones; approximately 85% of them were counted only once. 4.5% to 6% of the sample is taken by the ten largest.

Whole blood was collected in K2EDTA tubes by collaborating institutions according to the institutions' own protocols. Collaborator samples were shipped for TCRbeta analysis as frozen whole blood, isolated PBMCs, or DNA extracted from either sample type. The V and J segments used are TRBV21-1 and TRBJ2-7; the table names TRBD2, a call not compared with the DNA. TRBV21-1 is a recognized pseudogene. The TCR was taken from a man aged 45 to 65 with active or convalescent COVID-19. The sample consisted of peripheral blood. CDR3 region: CASSTPTSGRTYEQYF. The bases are TGTGCCAGCAGCACCCCAACTAGCGGGAGAACCTACGAGCAGTACTTC.